This T cell receptor (beta chain) was documented in a study of graft-versus-host responses after intestinal transplantation. Study in general: Isolated intestinal, liver-intestinal, or multivisceral transplants were what recipients had. Every transplant recipient was induced with anti-thymocyte globulin, then maintained on tacrolimus and steroids for approximately three years. Findings and limits, study-wide: Subjects displaying graft-donor T cell macrochimerism possessed elevated graft-versus-host to host-versus-graft clonal ratios inside allografts.

Notes on this clone: The antigen is unknown. The same CDR3 also results from other DNA sequences found in this sample.

V lost 2 bases, J lost 4 bases, and 11 bases lay in between. CDR3 length equals 14 residues. Per the germline V gene, CDR1 is MNHNY and CDR2 is SVGAGI (reference sequence). Sequencing used immunoSEQ multiplex PCR; TCRdb keeps in-frame clones, though not all of them. The table lists about 54,000 clones, 91% of them singletons, with roughly 5.5% in the top ten. The source is a human patient who received an intestinal transplant, so some T cells may come from the graft donor. The material was PBMCs, obtained 650 to 680 days after intestinal transplant. This chain uses TRBV6-6 with TRBJ1-2; D not certain. CDR3 sequence reads: CASSYTTESYGYTF. CDR3 DNA: TGTGCCAGCAGTTACACCACGGAATCCTATGGCTACACCTTC.